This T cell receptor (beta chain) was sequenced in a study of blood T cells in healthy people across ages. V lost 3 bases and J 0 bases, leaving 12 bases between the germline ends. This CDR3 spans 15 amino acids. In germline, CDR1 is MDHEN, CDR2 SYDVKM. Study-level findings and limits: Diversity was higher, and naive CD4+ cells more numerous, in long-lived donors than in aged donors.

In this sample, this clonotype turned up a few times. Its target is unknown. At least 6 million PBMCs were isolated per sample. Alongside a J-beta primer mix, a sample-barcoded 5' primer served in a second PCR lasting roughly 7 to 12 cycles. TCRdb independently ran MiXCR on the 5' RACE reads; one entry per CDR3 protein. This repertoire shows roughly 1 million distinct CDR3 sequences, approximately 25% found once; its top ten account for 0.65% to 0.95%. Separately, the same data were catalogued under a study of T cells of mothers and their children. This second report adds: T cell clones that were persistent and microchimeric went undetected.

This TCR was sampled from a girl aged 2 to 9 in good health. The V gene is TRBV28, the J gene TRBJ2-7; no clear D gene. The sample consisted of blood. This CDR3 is CASSFRAETSYEQYF. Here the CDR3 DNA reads TGTGCCAGCAGTTTTAGGGCGGAGACCTCCTACGAGCAGTACTTC.